A single sample is the source of the 18 T cell receptor beta chains below, sequenced in a study of cytomegalovirus exposure and HLA in healthy donors. TCRdb keeps only in-frame clones here, not all; method: immunoSEQ multiplex PCR. The table includes about 310,000 clones, roughly 87% detected once. The specimen sequenced was PBMCs. These TCRs come from a man aged 30-40 years in good health and CMV-seronegative.

This chain joins TRBV10-3 and TRBJ2-7; 11 bases fit TRBD1. Germline-derived CDR1 and CDR2 are ENHRY and SYGVKD. The V segment lost 6 bases and the J segment 5 bases; nucleotides outside the gene matches: 3. The CDR3 has 13 amino acids. The CDR3 DNA reads as TGTGCCATCAGAGGGACAGGGGGAGACGAGCAGTACTTC. Its protein product is CAIRGTGGDEQYF.

This clone was seen only a few times. The V call is TRBV18, the J call TRBJ1-2; 10 bases agree with TRBD1. Germline CDR1 reads KGHSH; CDR2 reads LQKENI. CDR3 size: 15 residues. The junction had 2 bases not matched to a gene; V was cut back by 1 base and J by 3 bases. CDR3 DNA sequence: TGTGCCAGCTCACCACTGGGGACAGGGGACTATGGCTACACCTTC. Amino acid sequence: CASSPLGTGDYGYTF.

The chain recombines TRBV5-6 with TRBJ1-1; TRBD1 matches 7 bases. The CDR3 totals 16 residues. The V and J ends lost 1 base and 0 bases, in that order; junction bases with no gene match: 6. In germline, CDR1 is SGHDT, CDR2 YYEEEE. Here the CDR3 DNA reads TGTGCCAGCAGCTTGCCACGGACAGGCATGAACACTGAAGCTTTCTTT. Amino acid sequence: CASSLPRTGMNTEAFF.

Concerning this clone: A junction end diverges from the germline sequence, so it may reflect a read error. This chain connects TRBV4-1 to TRBJ1-6; D remains unclear. In germline, CDR1 is MGHRA, CDR2 YSYEKL. The CDR3 is 14 amino acids. The CDR3, as DNA: TGCGCCATCGGATCAGGCTTCTATAATTCACCCCCCCACTTT. It encodes CAIGSGFYNSPPHF.

V usage is TRBV5-4 and J usage is TRBJ1-4; D not certain. Per germline, CDR1 SGHNT and CDR2 YYREEE (reference sequence). The V end was cut by 3 bases, the J end by 0 bases, with 6 bases between. There are 14 residues in the CDR3. The CDR3 DNA is TGTGCCAGCAGCTCCCTCTCAACTAATGAAAAACTGTTTTTT. It specifies CASSSLSTNEKLFF. The whole variable domain, filled in from reference TRBV5-4 and TRBJ1-4, reads ETGVTQSPTHLIKTRGQQVTLRCSSQSGHNTVSWYQQALGQGPQFIFQYYREEENGRGNFPPRFSGLQFPNYSSELNVNALELDDSALYLCASSSLSTNEKLFFGSGTQLSVL.

The chain employs TRBV30 and TRBJ1-3; D perhaps matches TRBD1 (5 bases). The CDR3 totals 16 residues. Looked up from germline, CDR1 is GTSNPN and CDR2 is SVGIG (reference sequence). Deletions cut 1 base from V and 5 bases from J, with 18 bases between. The CDR3 loop is CAWSAQTRDWRNTIYF. The CDR3 region has the DNA TGTGCCTGGAGTGCCCAAACCAGGGATTGGAGAAACACCATATATTTT.

This clone has only one observation. The V gene is TRBV11-2, the J gene TRBJ1-1; D call uncertain. CDR3 length equals 14 residues. The germline gives CDR1 SGHAT, CDR2 FQNNGV. The V gene lost 1 base and the J gene lost 2 bases, with 8 bases spanning the gap. CDR3 DNA sequence: TGTGCCAGCAGCTTAGTCGTTAGAAACACTGAAGCTTTCTTT. Translating it yields CASSLVVRNTEAFF.

The chain recombines TRBV4-1 with TRBJ2-3, with 8 bases aligning to TRBD1. Germline trimming cut 0 bases from V and 1 base from J; bases unmatched to any gene: 9. The CDR3 is 18 residues long. The germline V gene encodes CDR1 MGHRA and CDR2 YSYEKL. DNA for the CDR3: TGCGCCAGCAGCCAAGATTCCCATGAGGACAGGGGCACAGATACGCAGTATTTT. Its protein is CASSQDSHEDRGTDTQYF.

The V gene is TRBV19, the J gene TRBJ1-1, with a possible D match to TRBD1 (5 bases). Germline CDR1 LNHDA, CDR2 SQIVND (reference sequence). The V end was cut by 9 bases, the J end by 4 bases, with 15 bases between. This CDR3 spans 13 amino acids. CDR3 loop: CASAVAGTTEAFF. In DNA form, the CDR3 reads TGTGCCAGCGCCGTCGCGGGGACCACTGAAGCTTTCTTT.

The chain is built from TRBV5-6 and TRBJ2-1, with 9 nucleotides matching TRBD2. The ends lost 0 bases at V and 4 bases at J; junction bases unmatched: 5. The germline gives CDR1 SGHDT, CDR2 YYEEEE. The CDR3 runs to 16 residues. DNA for the CDR3: TGTGCCAGCAGCTTGGTGCGGGGGGGCCGGTACAATGAGCAGTTCTTC. As protein: CASSLVRGGRYNEQFF.

This sequence joins TRBV7-2 and TRBJ2-1; the D is unclear. The CDR3 spans 14 residues. CDR1 and CDR2 (germline): SGHTA, FQGNSA. V lost 6 bases and J lost 2, with 11 bases in between. The CDR3 is CASSQSTTYNEQFF. DNA for the CDR3: TGTGCCAGCAGTCAAAGTACTACCTACAATGAGCAGTTCTTC.

The chain carries TRBV5-6 and TRBJ2-2; 8 positions match TRBD2. Trimming cost V 0 bases and J 4 bases; bases outside gene matches: 2. Looked up from germline, CDR1 is SGHDT and CDR2 is YYEEEE. CDR3 size: 15 residues. The CDR3: CASSLAGGRTGELFF. The CDR3 nucleotides are TGTGCCAGCAGCTTGGCGGGGGGGCGCACCGGGGAGCTGTTTTTT.

Here the CDR3 reads CAPGAGGLADTQYF. The CDR3 bases are TGTGCCCCGGGAGCGGGGGGGCTCGCAGATACGCAGTATTTT. V gene TRBV19 combines with J gene TRBJ2-3, with 10 bases aligning to TRBD2. The CDR3 runs to 14 residues. In germline, CDR1 is LNHDA, CDR2 SQIVND (reference sequence). V lost 11 bases and J lost 4; bases outside the gene matches: 9. Combining the CDR3 with reference TRBV19 and TRBJ2-3 gives the whole variable domain DGGITQSPKYLFRKEGQNVTLSCEQNLNHDAMYWYRQDPGQGLRLIYYSQIVNDFQKGDIAEGYSVSREKKESFPLTVTSAQKNPTAFYLCAPGAGGLADTQYFGPGTRLTVL.

This chain connects TRBV7-2 to TRBJ2-3; possibly TRBD1 for D (6 bases). Trimming stripped 1 base from V and 5 bases from J, with 13 bases between. The length of the CDR3 is 15 residues. The germline V gene encodes CDR1 SGHTA and CDR2 FQGNSA. CDR3 in amino acids: CASSLEQGRKDTQYF. CDR3 sequence (DNA): TGTGCCAGCAGCTTAGAACAGGGTAGGAAAGATACGCAGTATTTT.

V is TRBV6-5 and J is TRBJ1-2, with 7 bases that match TRBD1. The V gene end was trimmed by 5 bases and the J gene end by 6 bases; junction bases not matched to a gene: 9. Germline loops: CDR1 MNHEY, CDR2 SVGAGI. The CDR3 is 14 amino acids. The CDR3 loop is CASSAGGTADGYTF. DNA for the CDR3: TGTGCCAGCAGTGCGGGCGGGACAGCAGATGGCTACACCTTC.

Ten or more counts support this clone. The rearrangement joins TRBV6-1 to TRBJ2-7, with 11 bases identical to TRBD2. The trim removed 6 bases at V and 7 bases at J, leaving 5 bases unmatched. Per germline, CDR1 MNHNS and CDR2 SASEGT. This CDR3 spans 13 amino acids. The CDR3 region has the DNA TGTGCCAGCAGGCGACTAGCGGGGAGGGAGCAGTACTTC. Residues: CASRRLAGREQYF.

The chain uses TRBV5-3 and TRBJ1-5; 7 nucleotides agree with TRBD1. TRBV5-3 is sorted into the ORF group, with uncertain function. CDR3 size: 16 residues. V shed 4 bases and J 1 base; nucleotides not matched to a gene: 8. CDR3 sequence reads: CARSGTTGESNQPQHF. The CDR3 coding sequence is TGTGCCAGAAGCGGCACTACAGGGGAAAGCAATCAGCCCCAGCATTTT.

This clone is a singleton in its sample. The rearrangement joins TRBV4-3 to TRBJ2-2; TRBD2 matches at 8 bases. V was pared by 6 bases and J by 4 bases, with 7 bases of the junction left unmatched. CDR3 length: 15 residues. Germline V CDR1 and CDR2: LGHNA, YSLEER. In nucleotides, the CDR3 is TGCGCCAGCAGAGTTGGCGGGGGGACCACCGGGGAGCTGTTTTTT. This translates into CASRVGGGTTGELFF.